This is a list of T cell receptor beta chains from one sample in a study of cytomegalovirus exposure and HLA in healthy donors. Using immunoSEQ multiplex PCR, the repertoire was profiled, and TCRdb retains in-frame clones only, with some absent. The sample consists of around 130,000 clones, about three quarters of them appearing once. The specimen sequenced was PBMCs. These receptors all stem from a human donor in good health. CDR3s include the opening cysteine and the closing phenylalanine or tryptophan. Fields, in order: clone size, J gene, D gene, V gene, CDR3 protein, CDR3 DNA. The D gene is left open where the match is weak. Expanded clones get a size class; other rows say once, few or many, or leave the size out.

>-|TRBJ2-7|-|TRBV28
CASSLGPEQYF
TGTGCCAGCAGTTTGGGGCCCGAGCAGTACTTC
>-|TRBJ2-7|TRBD1|TRBV19
CASSIDVGTGDRYEQYF
TGTGCCAGTAGTATAGATGTGGGAACAGGGGATCGCTACGAGCAGTACTTC
>-|TRBJ1-4|TRBD1|TRBV7-9
CASAYGDSLGEKLFF
TGTGCCAGCGCCTATGGGGACAGTTTGGGGGAAAAACTGTTTTTT
>once|TRBJ2-5|TRBD2|TRBV9
CASREQRGLAGDSGSQETQYF
TGTGCCAGCAGAGAACAGCGGGGACTAGCGGGGGACTCCGGCTCCCAAGAGACCCAGTACTTC
>-|TRBJ2-7|TRBD1|TRBV7-6
CASSPRTGSSYEQYF
TGTGCCAGCAGCCCGCGGACAGGGAGCTCCTACGAGCAGTACTTC
>-|TRBJ2-3|TRBD2|TRBV4-1
CASSQDWSNVGLAGGTDTQYF
TGCGCCAGCAGCCAAGATTGGTCTAATGTGGGACTAGCGGGAGGCACAGATACGCAGTATTTT
>few|TRBJ2-2|TRBD1|TRBV5-4
CASSLRGPPGELFF
TGTGCCAGCAGCTTGAGGGGGCCCCCCGGGGAGCTGTTTTTT
>-|TRBJ1-2|-|TRBV7-2
CASRYTGPFSYTF
TGTGCCAGCAGGTATACAGGGCCCTTCAGCTACACCTTC
>-|TRBJ1-4|TRBD1|TRBV30
CAWSVRGSANEKLFF
TGTGCCTGGAGTGTCAGGGGGTCGGCTAATGAAAAACTGTTTTTT
>-|TRBJ1-2|-|TRBV11-2
CASSLAAPGQTYGYTF
TGTGCCAGCAGCTTAGCCGCCCCAGGACAGACATATGGCTACACCTTC
>-|TRBJ2-2|TRBD1|TRBV30
CAWKGQGTAGELFF
TGTGCCTGGAAGGGACAGGGTACGGCCGGGGAGCTGTTTTTT
>few|TRBJ1-1|-|TRBV20-1
CSARDQLPHF
TGCAGTGCTAGAGATCAGTTACCCCATTTT
>-|TRBJ1-1|-|TRBV6-5
CASSKVRDSTEAFF
TGTGCCAGCAGCAAGGTGCGGGATAGCACTGAAGCTTTCTTT
>few|TRBJ2-1|TRBD2|TRBV5-1
CASSLAGRNEQFF
TGCGCCAGCAGCTTGGCCGGGAGGAATGAGCAGTTCTTC
>-|TRBJ2-3|-|TRBV11-2
CASSLFGLPSSTDTQYF
TGTGCCAGCAGCTTATTTGGGCTCCCCTCTAGCACAGATACGCAGTATTTT
>-|TRBJ1-1|-|TRBV19
CASSHLYSGEAFF
TGTGCCAGTAGTCATTTGTACTCAGGTGAAGCTTTCTTT
>few|TRBJ1-1|-|TRBV28
CASRTVLDSLNTEAFF
TGTGCCAGCAGGACCGTCTTGGACAGTCTGAACACTGAAGCTTTCTTT
>-|TRBJ1-2|-|TRBV7-2
CASSNDRRYTF
TGTGCCAGCAGCAACGACAGGCGCTACACCTTC
>-|TRBJ1-2|-|TRBV21-1
CASSKVREQGKSGYTF
TGTGCCAGCAGCAAAGTTCGGGAACAGGGGAAATCTGGCTACACCTTC
>-|TRBJ1-5|TRBD1|TRBV28
CASSSDGQGRNQPQHF
TGTGCCAGCAGTTCCGACGGACAGGGCCGTAATCAGCCCCAGCATTTT
>-|TRBJ2-7|TRBD2|TRBV19
CASSIGTGGYEQYF
TGTGCCAGTAGTATAGGCACCGGGGGGTACGAGCAGTACTTC
>-|TRBJ2-5|-|TRBV6-1
CASSERTARGETQYF
TGTGCCAGCAGTGAGAGGACTGCCCGGGGGGAGACCCAGTACTTC
>-|TRBJ2-3|-|TRBV5-5
CASSLLGGRSDTQYF
TGTGCCAGCAGCTTGTTGGGGGGGCGATCAGATACGCAGTATTTT
>-|TRBJ1-2|TRBD1|TRBV6-1
CASSGDRAYGYTF
TGTGCCAGCAGTGGGGACAGGGCCTATGGCTACACCTTC
>-|TRBJ2-3|TRBD2|TRBV5-1
CASSVAGGTDTQYF
TGCGCCAGCAGCGTAGCGGGGGGCACAGATACGCAGTATTTT
>-|TRBJ2-3|TRBD2|TRBV4-1
CASSLGTSGGVTDTQYF
TGCGCCAGCAGCCTCGGGACTAGCGGGGGGGTCACAGATACGCAGTATTTT
>few|TRBJ2-1|TRBD2|TRBV19
CASIPTRGVPPNEQFF
TGTGCCAGTATCCCCACCCGGGGGGTACCGCCGAATGAGCAGTTCTTC
>-|TRBJ2-7|TRBD2|TRBV7-2
CASSSAGLAGALYEQYF
TGTGCCAGCAGCTCAGCAGGACTAGCGGGAGCTCTGTACGAGCAGTACTTC
>-|TRBJ1-2|-|TRBV6-5
CATMGRDYGYTF
TGTGCCACCATGGGCAGGGACTATGGCTACACCTTC
>-|TRBJ2-7|-|TRBV2
CASTLDGFDEQYF
TGTGCCAGCACCCTAGACGGGTTCGACGAGCAGTACTTC